The 27 T cell receptor beta chains below all came from one sample that was sequenced in a study of technical replicates of blood from several donors. Repertoires were generated with immunoSEQ multiplex PCR, while TCRdb's copy carries only in-frame clones and drops some. Among approximately 73,000 clones listed, about 90% were seen once. Sequencing was performed on T cells isolated from PBMCs. The source of these receptors is a human donor in good health.

The chain is built from TRBV7-2 and TRBJ1-4; 8 bases map to TRBD1. The junction had 5 bases not matched to a gene; V was cut back by 1 base and J by 7 bases. Germline values: CDR1 SGHTA, CDR2 FQGNSA. This CDR3 contains 15 residues. CDR3 bases: TGTGCCAGCAGCTTAGTGACTGGGACAGGTGAAAAACTGTTTTTT. Its protein product is CASSLVTGTGEKLFF.

The rearrangement uses TRBV11-1 and TRBJ1-1; D is unresolved. Trimming removed 3 bases at V and 4 bases at J, with 9 bases between. Germline CDR1 and CDR2: SGHAT and FQDESV (reference sequence). The CDR3 contains 13 residues. CDR3 protein: CASSLFSATEAFF. The CDR3, as DNA: TGTGCCAGCAGCTTGTTTAGTGCCACTGAAGCTTTCTTT.

The rearrangement joins TRBV4-1 to TRBJ1-1; 8 bases align to TRBD1. Germline values: CDR1 MGHRA, CDR2 YSYEKL. This CDR3 has 20 amino acids. Losses at the gene ends were 0 bases for V and 5 bases for J; bases not matched to a gene: 20. Written as DNA, the CDR3 is TGCGCCAGCAGCCAAGACTGGGGACAACAGGGGGTAAAGAAGGGGACTGAAGCTTTCTTT. It encodes CASSQDWGQQGVKKGTEAFF.

This chain connects TRBV7-3 to TRBJ2-5; D is perhaps TRBD2 (6 bases). The germline gives CDR1 SGHTA, CDR2 FQGTGA. The CDR3 is 15 amino acids. V was pared by 1 base and J by 5 bases, with 14 bases between. Written as DNA, the CDR3 is TGTGCCAGCAGCTTAAAATTAGGGAGGTGGGAGACCCAGTACTTC. Encoded protein: CASSLKLGRWETQYF.

The chain carries TRBV10-3 and TRBJ1-1, with 7 nucleotides matching TRBD1. The CDR3 has 14 residues. Trimming cost V 3 bases and J 5 bases; bases outside gene matches: 6. Looked up from germline, CDR1 is ENHRY and CDR2 is SYGVKD. CDR3 nucleotide sequence: TGTGCCATCAGTGAAGACAGGGTCCGAACTGAAGCTTTCTTT. It codes for CAISEDRVRTEAFF.

V usage is TRBV2 and J usage is TRBJ2-4; D is ambiguous. This CDR3 region has 11 residues. Trimming removed 7 bases at V and 3 bases at J, with 4 bases between. Germline CDR1 and CDR2: SNHLY and FYNNEI. This CDR3 is CASTVKNIQYF. In DNA form, the CDR3 reads TGTGCCAGCACCGTCAAAAACATTCAGTACTTC. Drawing the rest from reference TRBV2 and TRBJ2-4, the complete variable domain is EPEVTQTPSHQVTQMGQEVILRCVPISNHLYFYWYRQILGQKVEFLVSFYNNEISEKSEIFDDQFSVERPDGSNFTLKIRSTKLEDSAMYFCASTVKNIQYFGAGTRLSVL.

This sequence joins TRBV7-3 and TRBJ2-1, with 9 bases aligning to TRBD2. This CDR3 comprises 15 residues. V was clipped by 6 bases and J by 6 bases; unmatched bases: 9. The V gene's germline CDR1 is SGHTA and CDR2 FQGTGA. DNA for the CDR3: TGTGCCAGCAGTTTTAGCGGGAGTTCAAGCAATGAGCAGTTCTTC. The encoded protein is CASSFSGSSSNEQFF.

This chain uses TRBV2 with TRBJ2-1; 9 bases align to TRBD2. Germline-derived CDR1 and CDR2 are SNHLY and FYNNEI. Losses at the gene ends were 6 bases for V and 12 bases for J; bases not matched to a gene: 3. The CDR3 totals 11 residues. CDR3 DNA: TGTGCCAGCAGAGAGACTAGCGGGCAGTTCTTC. It encodes CASRETSGQFF.

CDR3 DNA: TGTGCCAGCAGCTTAGGGGCGGGAGTGGCCTACGAGCAGTACTTC. Its protein product is CASSLGAGVAYEQYF. V gene TRBV7-6 combines with J gene TRBJ2-7, with 7 bases aligning to TRBD2. This CDR3 has 15 residues. Germline CDR1 reads SGHVS; CDR2 reads FNYEAQ. After removal of 1 base from V and 2 bases from J, the junction contained 5 bases not matched to a gene.

The chain carries TRBV13 and TRBJ2-7, with a weak D call TRBD2 (6 bases). V gave up 4 bases and J gave up 2 bases, with 15 bases separating them. CDR1 PRHDT and CDR2 FYEKMQ come from the germline V gene (reference sequence). CDR3 size: 15 residues. CDR3 residues: CASSSQREITYEQYF. CDR3 bases: TGTGCCAGCAGCTCACAACGGGAGATTACCTACGAGCAGTACTTC.

The chain is built from TRBV29-1 and TRBJ1-2; perhaps TRBD1 as D (6 bases). Germline CDR1 is SQVTM and CDR2 is ANQGSEA. The CDR3 has 12 residues. Trimming pared 2 bases from V and 2 bases from J, leaving 6 bases between. In DNA form, the CDR3 reads TGCAGCGTTGAACAGGGGAACTATGGCTACACCTTC. This encodes CSVEQGNYGYTF. The full variable domain, in which reference TRBV29-1 and TRBJ1-2 provide the parts outside the CDR3, is SAVISQKPSRDICQRGTSLTIQCQVDSQVTMMFWYRQQPGQSLTLIATANQGSEATYESGFVIDKFPISRPNLTFSTLTVSNMSPEDSSIYLCSVEQGNYGYTFGSGTRLTVV.

The genes are TRBV5-1 and TRBJ2-5; possible D gene TRBD2, 6 bases. The CDR3 spans 15 residues. From germline, CDR1 is SGHRS and CDR2 YFSETQ. The germline V and J ends were trimmed by 4 bases and 5 bases, with 18 bases remaining between them. CDR3 protein: CASSPPGEGWETQYF. CDR3 DNA sequence: TGCGCCAGCAGCCCGCCGGGGGAAGGATGGGAGACCCAGTACTTC.

The gene calls are TRBV7-8 and TRBJ1-4, with TRBD1 matching 7 bases. J lost 3 bases, V lost 3 bases, and 4 bases had no gene match. From germline, CDR1 is SGHVS and CDR2 FQNEAQ. This CDR3 has 15 amino acids. For the CDR3, the DNA is TGTGCCAGCAGCTTGGGGACAGTAGCTAATGAAAAACTGTTTTTT. Translated, it gives CASSLGTVANEKLFF. Together with reference TRBV7-8 and TRBJ1-4, the CDR3 gives the full variable domain: GAGVSQSPRYKVAKRGQDVALRCDPISGHVSLFWYQQALGQGPEFLTYFQNEAQLDKSGLPSDRFFAERPEGSVSTLKIQRTQQEDSAVYLCASSLGTVANEKLFFGSGTQLSVL.

The rearrangement uses TRBV5-1 and TRBJ2-1; D may be TRBD1 (6 bases). The CDR3 has 17 residues. The germline V and J ends were trimmed by 2 bases and 1 base, with 16 bases remaining between them. Germline V gene sequence: CDR1 SGHRS, CDR2 YFSETQ. DNA for the CDR3: TGCGCCAGCAGCTTCAACGCTCAGGGGTCGTCCTACAATGAGCAGTTCTTC. This gives the protein CASSFNAQGSSYNEQFF.

The chain carries TRBV28 and TRBJ2-5; D perhaps matches TRBD1 (6 bases). Trimming took off 5 bases at V and 3 bases at J, with 19 bases between the two ends. The CDR3 totals 16 residues. Germline CDR1 is MDHEN and CDR2 is SYDVKM. This CDR3 reads CASSPYPGHRKETQYF. The CDR3 nucleotides read TGTGCCAGCAGTCCGTACCCGGGACACCGAAAAGAGACCCAGTACTTC.

The CDR3 DNA reads as TGTGCCATCAGTGATACTAGGGGGGGAGATGAAAAACTGTTTTTT. This gives the protein CAISDTRGGDEKLFF. The rearrangement joins TRBV10-3 to TRBJ1-4, with TRBD1 as a possible D gene (6 bases). V was pared by 3 bases and J by 6 bases, with 14 bases between. Germline V lookup: CDR1 ENHRY, CDR2 SYGVKD. There are 15 residues in the CDR3.

The chain has TRBV19 and TRBJ2-2, with 11 positions matching TRBD2. Losses at the gene ends were 6 bases for V and 2 bases for J; bases not matched to a gene: 14. The CDR3 is made up of 19 amino acids. Germline V CDR1 and CDR2: LNHDA, SQIVND (reference sequence). The DNA of the CDR3 is TGTGCCAGTAGAGCGGGACTAGCGGAGGGACGGAGTAACACCGGGGAGCTGTTTTTT. It yields the protein CASRAGLAEGRSNTGELFF.

The chain uses TRBV6-6 and TRBJ1-3; D unresolved. V was trimmed by 10 bases and J by 3 bases, leaving 13 bases between them. CDR1 MNHNY and CDR2 SVGAGI come from the germline V gene (reference sequence). CDR3 length: 13 residues. CDR3 residues: CATQVTGGNTIYF. DNA for the CDR3: TGTGCCACCCAAGTAACCGGTGGAAACACCATATATTTT.

The chain joins TRBV27 to TRBJ1-1, with D uncertain. The V gene's germline CDR1 is MNHEY and CDR2 SMNVEV (reference sequence). The V end lost 5 bases, the J end lost 0 bases, and 16 bases lay between the germline ends. CDR3 length: 16 amino acids. Written as DNA, the CDR3 is TGTGCCAGCAGTGACGGCCCCACGGGAATGAACACTGAAGCTTTCTTT. It encodes CASSDGPTGMNTEAFF.

This sequence joins TRBV11-2 and TRBJ2-7, with D possibly TRBD1 on 5 matching bases. Germline CDR1 is SGHAT and CDR2 is FQNNGV. The CDR3 consists of 16 residues. The V end lost 0 bases, the J end lost 4 bases, and 16 bases lay between the germline ends. The CDR3 sequence is CASSLDSQGRLYEQYF. CDR3 sequence (DNA): TGTGCCAGCAGCTTAGATTCGCAGGGAAGGTTGTACGAGCAGTACTTC.

V is TRBV5-4 and J is TRBJ2-2; D remains unclear. The V and J ends lost 3 bases and 8 bases respectively, with 8 bases between them. Germline loops: CDR1 SGHNT, CDR2 YYREEE (reference sequence). The CDR3 has 12 residues. The chain's CDR3 is CASSSFPGELFF. Here the CDR3 DNA reads TGTGCCAGCAGCTCCTTTCCGGGGGAGCTGTTTTTT.

In nucleotides, the CDR3 is TGTGCCTGGAGTGGAAGTATCATTAGCTCTGGAAACACCATATATTTT. The encoded protein is CAWSGSIISSGNTIYF. This chain connects TRBV30 to TRBJ1-3; no clear D. Germline CDR1 and CDR2: GTSNPN and SVGIG (reference sequence). V dropped 1 base and J dropped 0 bases, with 13 bases sitting between them. The CDR3 covers 16 residues.

This clone was observed a few times. V is TRBV2 and J is TRBJ1-3; D is unclear. CDR1 is SNHLY and CDR2 is FYNNEI in the germline V gene. Trimming stripped 8 bases from V and 1 base from J, with 9 bases between. The CDR3 loop spans 13 amino acids. CDR3 DNA: TGTGCCAGCCATCGGGAATCTGGAAACACCATATATTTT. Translation: CASHRESGNTIYF.

J is TRBJ1-5 and V is TRBV19, with D perhaps TRBD1 (6 bases). The V and J ends lost 5 bases and 3 bases respectively, with 11 bases between them. Germline-derived CDR1 and CDR2 are LNHDA and SQIVND (reference sequence). The length of the CDR3 is 14 residues. The CDR3 nucleotides read TGTGCCAGTAGTGCAGGGGAAATCAATCAGCCCCAGCATTTT. Its protein product is CASSAGEINQPQHF.

This sequence joins TRBV4-1 and TRBJ2-5; D may be TRBD1 (5 bases). CDR1 MGHRA and CDR2 YSYEKL come from the germline V gene. This CDR3 is built from 12 residues. Trimming cost V 4 bases and J 2 bases, with 5 bases left between them. Written as DNA, the CDR3 is TGCGCCAGCAGCCGGACACAAGAGACCCAGTACTTC. Translation gives CASSRTQETQYF.

The chain couples TRBV2 to TRBJ1-2; 8 bases are a match to TRBD1. Germline V gene lookup returns CDR1 SNHLY and CDR2 FYNNEI. Losses at the gene ends were 5 bases for V and 7 bases for J; bases not matched to a gene: 6. CDR3 size: 13 residues. CDR3 region: CASSSDRGGGYTF. The DNA of the CDR3 is TGTGCCAGCAGTTCCGACAGGGGAGGTGGCTACACCTTC.

The chain recombines TRBV27 with TRBJ2-7; tentative D call: TRBD2 (6 bases). The CDR3 is 12 amino acids. Trimming cost V 2 bases and J 6 bases, with 8 bases left between them. Germline CDR1 and CDR2: MNHEY and SMNVEV (reference sequence). The CDR3 bases are TGTGCCAGCAGTTTAGGAGGGTCCGAGCAGTACTTC. It is translated as CASSLGGSEQYF.